These T cell receptor beta chains were read from a single sample in a study of response to subunit inactivated influenza vaccine. TCRdb ran MiXCR on the RT-PCR reads and lists one entry per CDR3 protein. Here the sample spans some 180,000 distinct CDR3 sequences, around 9% being singletons. Sample: non-naive T cells sorted from PBMCs, taken on the day of vaccination. The receptors originated from a man aged 45-65 years who received an inactivated influenza vaccine. Both conserved end residues are part of each CDR3. D genes are given only for firm matches. The listing skips clone size in some rows; elsewhere it reads once, few, many or a size class.

abundance: few; v_gene: TRBV11-2; d_gene: TRBD2; j_gene: TRBJ2-5; CDR3aa: CASSPGTSGQTQYF; CDR3nt: TGTGCCAGCAGCCCGGGGACTAGCGGGCAGACCCAGTACTTC
abundance: .; v_gene: TRBV5-6; d_gene: .; j_gene: TRBJ2-5; CDR3aa: CASSLGVETQYF; CDR3nt: TGTGCCAGCAGCTTAGGGGTCGAGACCCAGTACTTC
abundance: few; v_gene: TRBV11-2; d_gene: TRBD2; j_gene: TRBJ2-7; CDR3aa: CASSLIAGGPNYEQYF; CDR3nt: TGTGCCAGCAGCCTCATAGCGGGAGGGCCTAACTACGAGCAGTACTTC
abundance: .; v_gene: TRBV27; d_gene: .; j_gene: TRBJ1-6; CDR3aa: CASSSTGVRDSPLHF; CDR3nt: TGTGCCAGCAGCTCGACAGGCGTTCGCGATTCACCCCTCCACTTT
abundance: many; v_gene: TRBV5-5; d_gene: .; j_gene: TRBJ2-2; CDR3aa: CASSLRRLQHNTGELFF; CDR3nt: TGTGCCAGCAGCTTGCGCAGACTCCAGCACAACACCGGGGAGCTGTTTTTT
abundance: many; v_gene: TRBV4-3; d_gene: .; j_gene: TRBJ2-5; CDR3aa: CASSQEIPMGETQYF; CDR3nt: TGCGCCAGCAGCCAAGAGATCCCCATGGGGGAGACCCAGTACTTC
abundance: few; v_gene: TRBV5-1; d_gene: .; j_gene: TRBJ2-3; CDR3aa: CASRIDSVSGTDTQYF; CDR3nt: TGCGCCAGCAGAATAGACAGCGTCTCGGGCACAGATACGCAGTATTTT
abundance: few; v_gene: TRBV28; d_gene: TRBD1; j_gene: TRBJ2-1; CDR3aa: CASRLQGASYNEQFF; CDR3nt: TGTGCCAGCAGGTTACAGGGGGCATCCTACAATGAGCAGTTCTTC
abundance: many; v_gene: TRBV11-2; d_gene: TRBD2; j_gene: TRBJ2-7; CDR3aa: CASSLPGGHEQYF; CDR3nt: TGTGCCAGCAGCCTACCGGGGGGTCACGAGCAGTACTTC
abundance: many; v_gene: TRBV28; d_gene: .; j_gene: TRBJ1-6; CDR3aa: CASSLYFRGSSNNSPLHF; CDR3nt: TGTGCCAGCAGTTTATACTTCCGTGGCAGTTCGAATAATTCACCCCTCCACTTT
abundance: .; v_gene: TRBV20-1; d_gene: .; j_gene: TRBJ2-7; CDR3aa: CSAHQVWQYF; CDR3nt: TGCAGTGCTCACCAGGTGTGGCAGTACTTC
abundance: .; v_gene: TRBV16; d_gene: .; j_gene: TRBJ2-7; CDR3aa: CASSLKVEQYF; CDR3nt: TGTGCCAGCAGCCTAAAAGTGGAGCAGTACTTC
abundance: many; v_gene: TRBV11-3; d_gene: .; j_gene: TRBJ2-3; CDR3aa: CASSLGLDTQYF; CDR3nt: TGCGCCAGCAGCTTGGGGTTAGATACGCAGTATTTT
abundance: many; v_gene: TRBV27; d_gene: TRBD1; j_gene: TRBJ2-5; CDR3aa: CASSPDRGSQETQYF; CDR3nt: TGTGCCAGCAGTCCGGACAGGGGGTCCCAAGAGACCCAGTACTTC
abundance: many; v_gene: TRBV10-3; d_gene: .; j_gene: TRBJ2-5; CDR3aa: CAISGQAEGTQYF; CDR3nt: TGTGCCATCAGTGGACAGGCCGAAGGGACCCAGTACTTC
abundance: .; v_gene: TRBV20-1; d_gene: TRBD2; j_gene: TRBJ2-1; CDR3aa: CSASYGEGSNEQFF; CDR3nt: TGCAGTGCTAGTTACGGGGAGGGGTCCAATGAGCAGTTCTTC
abundance: .; v_gene: TRBV7-2; d_gene: .; j_gene: TRBJ1-5; CDR3aa: CASSLGVVSQPQHF; CDR3nt: TGTGCCAGCAGCTTAGGAGTCGTTAGTCAGCCCCAGCATTTT
abundance: few; v_gene: TRBV20-1; d_gene: TRBD2; j_gene: TRBJ2-7; CDR3aa: CSARDLAGDAKEQYF; CDR3nt: TGCAGTGCTAGAGATCTAGCGGGAGACGCCAAAGAGCAGTACTTC
abundance: few; v_gene: TRBV9; d_gene: TRBD2; j_gene: TRBJ2-1; CDR3aa: CASSVALRGSGYNEQFF; CDR3nt: TGTGCCAGCAGCGTAGCTTTGCGGGGGAGTGGCTACAATGAGCAGTTCTTC
abundance: .; v_gene: TRBV12-3/TRBV12-4; d_gene: TRBD1; j_gene: TRBJ1-6; CDR3aa: CASSRGGGTDNSPLHF; CDR3nt: TGTGCCAGCAGCCGAGGGGGGGGGACAGATAATTCACCCCTCCACTTT
abundance: few; v_gene: TRBV6-2/TRBV6-3; d_gene: .; j_gene: TRBJ1-1; CDR3aa: CASTLGNTEAFF; CDR3nt: TGTGCCAGCACCTTAGGGAACACTGAAGCTTTCTTT
abundance: .; v_gene: TRBV7-7; d_gene: TRBD2; j_gene: TRBJ2-5; CDR3aa: CASSPGDGGDHRQETQYF; CDR3nt: TGTGCTAGCAGCCCCGGGGACGGGGGGGATCACAGACAAGAGACCCAGTACTTC
abundance: .; v_gene: TRBV29-1; d_gene: TRBD1; j_gene: TRBJ1-1; CDR3aa: CSGSQGATEAFF; CDR3nt: TGCAGCGGGAGTCAGGGGGCCACTGAAGCTTTCTTT